The T cell receptor beta chain under discussion was sequenced for a study of T cell clonotyping in hematopoietic cell transplantation. General observations from the study: Few recipient clonotypes overlapped donors; over 95% were de novo at given depth. Graft donor and pretransplant recipient Inverse Simpson Index values predicted broader posttransplant TCR diversity.

This CDR3 comprises 14 residues. The germline V gene has CDR1 SGDLS and CDR2 YYNGEE. Trimming took off 7 bases at V and 3 bases at J, with 15 bases between the two ends. Concerning this clone: Its antigen remains unknown.

The data were produced by immunoSEQ multiplex PCR, yet TCRdb's version contains in-frame clones alone and is incomplete. This sample has roughly 38,000 clones, with over 70% found just once. Sequencing was performed on peripheral blood mononuclear cells. This TCR was sampled from a woman aged 35 to 49 in good health. Some clones in this sample may be carry-over from other donors' samples. The chain combines TRBV9 with TRBJ2-3; D might be TRBD1 or TRBD2, each matching 6 bases. CDR3 sequence (DNA): TGTGCCAGCGGAGGCGGGACATCGACAGATACGCAGTATTTT. This gives the protein CASGGGTSTDTQYF.